This TCR beta chain comes out of a study of blood T cell repertoires in COVID-19. Looking at the study overall: Italy, Spain and the United States were the sources of the convalescent and acute COVID-19 samples. In each case, the material was cDNA or gDNA derived from T cells, B-cell-depleted T cells, or PBMCs.

Germline assignment: CDR1 SGDLS and CDR2 YYNGEE. This CDR3 contains 15 residues. Trimming removed 9 bases at V and 3 bases at J, with 21 bases between. How the authors handled the data: Nucleated cell counts were estimated from reference gene primer amplification. Sequencing used immunoSEQ multiplex PCR; TCRdb keeps in-frame clones, though not all of them. The V and J calls and clone size come from that table; D and trimming were worked out from the DNA. Among more than 100,000 clones listed, 70% to 90% were seen once. The rearrangement links TRBV9 to TRBJ2-5; D not certain. Specimen: peripheral blood. This receptor was taken from a man in his forties with acute or convalescent COVID-19. The CDR3: CATSVGRGFEETQYF. The CDR3 DNA is TGTGCCACTTCTGTGGGTCGAGGCTTTGAAGAGACCCAGTACTTC.